A single sample is the source of the 2 T cell receptor beta chains below, sequenced in a study of blood T cell repertoires in COVID-19. Clones were sequenced by immunoSEQ multiplex PCR, and TCRdb holds only the in-frame ones, with some missing. Counted here are 72,000 or so clones, roughly 82% occurring once; the ten biggest clones make up approximately 16%. The sequenced material came from peripheral blood. These receptors all stem from a man older than 75 with active COVID-19.

The chain carries TRBV7-6 and TRBJ2-3; the D gene is possibly TRBD2 (7 bases). The germline V and J ends were trimmed by 4 bases and 3 bases, with 20 bases remaining between them. The CDR3 is 17 amino acids. CDR1 is SGHVS and CDR2 is FNYEAQ in the germline V gene. The DNA for the CDR3 is TGTGCCAGCAGCTGGCAAGGAGGGGGGGCATGGACAGATACGCAGTATTTT. It yields the protein CASSWQGGGAWTDTQYF.

This chain uses TRBV9 with TRBJ1-6; D is possibly TRBD1 (6 bases). CDR1 and CDR2 from the germline V gene are SGDLS and YYNGEE. This CDR3 is 13 amino acids long. The germline V and J ends were trimmed by 6 bases and 7 bases, with 11 bases remaining between them. Written as DNA, the CDR3 is TGTGCCAGCACTCTGGGGGCGAATTCACCCCTCCACTTT. It translates to CASTLGANSPLHF.